This T cell receptor beta chain was recovered during a study of cytomegalovirus exposure and HLA in healthy donors (dated by TCRdb to 2015 to 2018). General notes on the study: In an earlier analysis of some 550 of the donors, 250 to 300 Gb of sequence data and some 120 million unique TCR beta sequences from 180 million or so T cells were reported. Roughly 320 gigabases of sequencing data and approximately 91 million unique TCR sequences made up an early release that covered approximately 620 HLA-typed donors. Of the 300 to 500 genotyped donors, 65% to 90% were placed in the genetic ancestry cluster associated with self-reported Caucasian donors. The study aimed to test whether cataloging public T cell receptors could reveal signatures of past pathogen exposure. The T cell repertoires of several hundred subjects were profiled by immunosequencing and related to cytomegalovirus serostatus. Along with the approximately 700-subject first cohort, a separate validation cohort of over a hundred different subjects was used. The study combined high-throughput TCR immunosequencing, statistical association of individual TCRs with disease status, and machine learning to predict cytomegalovirus infection status. A later analysis re-analyzed previously published TCR beta repertoires from about 600 donors and added high-resolution HLA genotyping to study TCR occurrence patterns. Rather than using new phenotypic data, the later analysis identified candidate immune exposures from TCR beta sequences and from how often those sequences occurred across donors. An earlier analysis of some 500 of the donors used high-throughput TCR beta sequencing to judge whether each TCR beta V gene segment behaved as functional or pseudogenic. Alongside the repertoire data, information on donor age, sex, ethnicity and CMV serostatus was compiled. A later genetic analysis used genome-wide SNP genotypes for about 60% of the roughly 700 donors, treating that subset as a discovery cohort. Every repertoire in the discovery cohort had been generated on one and the same sequencing platform. Both class I and class II loci were covered by HLA typing, at four-digit resolution. The number of donors typed differed by locus, with about 629-630 for A, B, C, DRB1 and DQB1, around 520 for DQA1, about 610 for DPA1, and some 440 for DPB1. Five DR-DQ haplotypes were treated as single units for association and clustering because of strong linkage in the cohort. Among around 400 genotyped donors of the cohort, an average of around 250,000 unique TCR beta nucleotide sequences was sequenced per donor, of which 15% to 20% were non-productive. General conclusions and limits of the study: CMV serostatus was the only immune exposure information available for the cohort. It was suggested by the authors that the approach could potentially be generalized to other disease states and immunological phenotypes. In a later analysis, most CMV-associated TCR beta chains were found to appear HLA-restricted, with HLA associations seemingly driven largely by CMV exposure. In a later analysis, TCR association rates were found to vary across HLA loci, with the most associated TCRs seen for DRB1 alleles and the fewest for HLA-C alleles. A group of highly shared sequence variants was considered likely to be a technical artifact of the sequencing pipeline. According to a later genetic analysis, donors in an Asian-associated ancestry cluster had fewer N-insertions in productive TCRs than the roughly 670-donor mean. HLA typing was unavailable for some donors at each locus, so association tests used only the typed subset. The study listed 170 or so TCR beta chains as associated with cytomegalovirus. In an earlier analysis of around 500 of the donors, most TCR beta V segments appeared in productive rearrangements about 90% or about 30% of the time, broadly matching IMGT annotations. Specific HLA alleles were associated with 15,000 to 20,000 TCR beta sequences at a false discovery rate of 0.05 in a later analysis. While some public TCRs were present in many individuals, most TCR sequences turned up only very rarely across donors. A later genetic analysis associated a missense DCLRE1C variant with V-gene and J-gene trimming of TCR beta chains, and an independent cohort replicated the association. Cytomegalovirus status was reported to be diagnosed by the classifier with high specificity and sensitivity in both the original and validation cohorts. The earlier analysis of about 600 of the donors excluded about 16 rarely observed V segments, including chromosome 9 orphons, because counts were too low. Only TCR beta chains were sequenced in this cohort, and the absence of alpha or paired-chain data limited detectable features. Linkage disequilibrium might explain the correlated functional status among segregating V segments, but an unknown experimental factor could not be ruled out. A few of the identified cytomegalovirus-associated TCR beta chains were confirmed in vitro to be specific for cytomegalovirus antigens. A further reported finding was that TCR beta sequences accurately predicted the HLA-A and HLA-B alleles for most subjects in the first cohort. The presence/absence analyses assumed that sequencing depth was roughly uniform across donors, and that assumption may not be true. In a later analysis, HLA-associated TCR beta chains showed more clonal expansion and lower generation probabilities than non-associated chains that were equally common. Some IMGT-functional V segments, including TRBV6-2 and TRBV6-3, could not be told apart with the 87-base-pair reads, so those segments were excluded. According to a later analysis, parvovirus B19, influenza, CMV and Epstein-Barr virus appeared linked to several top co-occurrence clusters. Assigning TCR associations to individual alleles was difficult when HLA alleles, especially DR and DQ, strongly co-occurred.

The germline V end is reduced by 1 base and the J end by 10 bases; junction bases left unmatched: 7. According to the germline V gene, CDR1 reads MNHNS and CDR2 reads SASEGT. The CDR3 has 14 amino acids, counting the end cysteine and phenylalanine. Only the CDR3 DNA is retained, 42 bases long and in frame from the first base. Library preparation used the immunoSEQ multiplex PCR assay. For the multiplex PCR, a mixture combining 60 forward primers for TCR Vbeta segments and 13 reverse primers for TCR Jbeta segments was used. A multiplex PCR assay on genomic DNA amplified the CDR3 region of rearranged TCR beta genes. The amplified TCR beta libraries were sequenced on the Illumina HiSeq System as 87-base-pair reads. The study's processing was this. In a later analysis, 70 million to 95 million unique TCR beta chains were counted across the roughly 670 repertoires, and some 10 million of these chains were shared by at least two donors. Raw reads were error-corrected and collapsed into unique sequences by a nearest-neighbor algorithm in which closely related sequences were merged to remove PCR and sequencing errors. To assign V, D and J gene segments, CDR3 sequences were aligned to IMGT reference sequences. Each retained sequence needed at least a six-nucleotide match to both a V gene segment and a J gene segment. Rearrangements were called productive when the CDR3 lacked stop codons and stayed in frame with V and J; all others were non-productive. Following IMGT convention, CDR3 was defined as the stretch from the second conserved V-encoded cysteine up to the conserved J-encoded phenylalanine. The earlier analysis of about 560 of the donors excluded any sequence lacking an unambiguous match to a single V gene segment. In an earlier analysis of 500 to 750 of the donors, V segments were called functional above 56.7% productive rearrangements and were called segregating when the between-donor standard deviation exceeded 5%. A statistical classification framework was developed to diagnose cytomegalovirus status using the catalog of TCR beta chain sequences. A later analysis assigned V and J genes by comparing TCR nucleotide sequences with IMGT/GENE-DB human TR gene sequences. The TCRdist pipeline was used in a later analysis to assign CDR3 sequences and most-parsimonious VDJ recombination scenarios. A later analysis defined each TCR beta chain by its CDR3 amino acid sequence plus V-gene family, and excluded reads lacking a unique V-gene family. A later analysis removed 592 highly shared, low-generation-probability nucleotide sequences to deal with suspected cross-contamination and a sequencing artifact. In a later analysis, a clonal expansion index was calculated for each public chain from normalized within-repertoire ranks of inferred template counts. In a later analysis, generation probabilities were computed with a VDJ recombination model fitted to out-of-frame rearrangements, and the resulting probabilities were checked against IGoR. In a later analysis, hypergeometric tests were used to score TCR-TCR, TCR-HLA and TCR-CMV co-occurrence, with a repertoire-size bias correction applied to TCR pairs. False discovery rates were estimated in a later analysis by permuting HLA or CMV assignments 20 times. A later analysis grouped co-occurring TCRs with DBSCAN, adding TCRdist sequence similarity when clustering within HLA-allele-positive subsets. Co-occurrence clustering excluded repertoires with fewer than 30,000 or more than 120,000 public chains, plus five with anomalous nucleotide sharing. TCRdb obtained this table from immuneACCESS and retained in-frame rearrangements with V and J assigned. These tables miss some clones; where compared with another copy, unresolved V genes account for less than half of the shortfall, and the remainder is unexplained. V and J calls and clone size are copied from that table; D and trimming were computed from the DNA. This sample's table carries about 120,000 clones. Approximately 3.9% of the sample rests with the top ten.

In regard to this clone: Its antigen remains unidentified.

In total, 500 to 700 healthy bone marrow donors made up the cohort. Cohort members were all nominally healthy when sampled, although unrecorded immune exposures were likely present. The donor tested CMV seronegative and was one of the 352 seronegative cohort members. Each donor provided a peripheral blood sample, and peripheral blood mononuclear cells were used for TCR beta sequencing. The Qiagen DNeasy Blood Extraction Kit was used to extract genomic DNA from the blood cell samples. In this chain, TRBV6-1 is recombined with TRBJ2-1; TRBD2 aligns with 7 central bases. The sequence was collected from a man aged 18-30 years in good health and CMV-seronegative. Sequencing was carried out using PBMCs. Here is the DNA: TGTGCCAGCAGTGAAGAGGAGCGGGGTCGGGAGCAGTTCTTC. Its translation is CASSEEERGREQFF.